These 28 T cell receptor beta chains share one sample of origin, sequenced in a study of Tregs in tolerant kidney transplant recipients. Only in-frame clones appear in the TCRdb table, and some are missing; sequencing was by immunoSEQ multiplex PCR. The sample yields around 98,000 clones, more than 85% seen once. The source was CD4+ T cells from blood, collected before the transplant. The receptors here all came from a human donor who received a combined kidney and bone marrow transplant.

V gene TRBV19 combines with J gene TRBJ2-3; 8 bases are a match to TRBD2. The junction had 2 bases not matched to a gene; V was cut back by 6 bases and J by 0 bases. Germline V lookup: CDR1 LNHDA, CDR2 SQIVND (reference sequence). The CDR3 sequence is 14 residues long. CDR3 protein: CASRREESTDTQYF. The CDR3 DNA follows: TGTGCCAGTAGGCGGGAGGAAAGCACAGATACGCAGTATTTT. The entire variable domain, with the rest obtained from reference TRBV19 and TRBJ2-3, is as follows: DGGITQSPKYLFRKEGQNVTLSCEQNLNHDAMYWYRQDPGQGLRLIYYSQIVNDFQKGDIAEGYSVSREKKESFPLTVTSAQKNPTAFYLCASRREESTDTQYFGPGTRLTVL.

The chain joins TRBV5-1 to TRBJ1-2; 10 bases are shared with TRBD1. This CDR3 is built from 18 residues. Germline V CDR1 and CDR2: SGHRS, YFSETQ. V shed 0 bases, J shed 5 bases, and the junction held 13 bases outside the gene matches. CDR3 sequence: CASSLAARQGAHRYGYTF. CDR3 bases: TGCGCCAGCAGCTTGGCAGCAAGACAGGGGGCGCATCGGTATGGCTACACCTTC.

This chain links TRBV4-3 with TRBJ2-3; TRBD2 agrees at 12 bases. This CDR3 contains 19 residues. Germline lookup yields CDR1 LGHNA and CDR2 YSLEER. V was pared by 0 bases and J by 2 bases, with 9 bases of the junction left unmatched. CDR3 in DNA: TGCGCCAGCAGCCAAGAGACCCAAGGACTAGCGGGGAACACAGATACGCAGTATTTT. Its translation: CASSQETQGLAGNTDTQYF.

Note on this clone: This sample includes further DNA sequences coding for the same CDR3. The chain joins TRBV9 to TRBJ1-1, with D unresolved. Per germline, CDR1 SGDLS and CDR2 YYNGEE. The CDR3 contains 13 residues. V lost 2 bases and J 2 bases, leaving 7 bases between the germline ends. The CDR3 reads CASSVQANTEAFF. The CDR3 DNA sequence: TGTGCCAGCAGCGTTCAAGCTAACACTGAAGCTTTCTTT.

This chain uses TRBV7-9 with TRBJ1-1, with a possible D match to TRBD1 (6 bases). The CDR3 has 15 amino acids. Per the germline V gene, CDR1 is SEHNR and CDR2 is FQNEAQ (reference sequence). Trimming cost V 5 bases and J 2 bases, with 15 bases left between them. As DNA, the CDR3 is TGTGCCAGCAGCCTCCGATCAGGGGAAAACACTGAAGCTTTCTTT. It yields the protein CASSLRSGENTEAFF.

J is TRBJ2-1 and V is TRBV27; 12 bases are shared with TRBD2. With V trimmed by 7 bases and J by 8 bases, 9 bases remained unmatched. Per the germline V gene, CDR1 is MNHEY and CDR2 is SMNVEV (reference sequence). This CDR3 comprises 15 residues. Here the CDR3 DNA reads TGTGCCAGCACCCCATCTAGCGGGAGGGACGATGAGCAGTTCTTC. Translating it yields CASTPSSGRDDEQFF.

The chain has TRBV6-1 and TRBJ2-2; 11 bases match TRBD2. The V segment lost 2 bases and the J segment 2 bases; nucleotides outside the gene matches: 10. Germline CDR1 and CDR2: MNHNS and SASEGT. The CDR3 has 19 amino acids. CDR3 nucleotide sequence: TGTGCCAGCAGTGAAAGAGCACTAGCGGGGGCCATAAACACCGGGGAGCTGTTTTTT. Encoded protein: CASSERALAGAINTGELFF.

V usage is TRBV25-1 and J usage is TRBJ1-3, with TRBD1 matching over 8 bases. Germline V lookup: CDR1 MGHDK, CDR2 SYGVNS. There are 14 residues in the CDR3. V gave up 3 bases and J gave up 7 bases; unmatched junction bases: 5. The CDR3 protein is CASSDGQGRNTIYF. CDR3 bases: TGTGCCAGCAGTGATGGACAGGGACGGAACACCATATATTTT.

V is TRBV5-1 and J is TRBJ2-2; 7 bases map to TRBD1. The J segment lost 5 bases and the V segment lost 2 bases, leaving 6 bases of the junction unmatched. This CDR3 spans 15 amino acids. CDR1 and CDR2 (germline): SGHRS, YFSETQ. Here the CDR3 reads CASSFGTVSTGELFF. The CDR3 region has the DNA TGCGCCAGCAGCTTTGGGACAGTGAGTACCGGGGAGCTGTTTTTT.

CDR3 residues: CASSFIQGGQETQYF. The CDR3 DNA reads TGTGCCAGCAGTTTTATACAGGGGGGGCAAGAGACCCAGTACTTC. V is TRBV27 and J is TRBJ2-5; possible D gene TRBD1, 8 bases. Germline assignment: CDR1 MNHEY and CDR2 SMNVEV (reference sequence). CDR3 size: 15 residues. Trimming removed 3 bases at V and 2 bases at J, with 13 bases between.

This chain uses TRBV5-1 with TRBJ1-1; D not certain. Germline CDR1 SGHRS, CDR2 YFSETQ. This CDR3 is built from 14 residues. Trimming stripped 1 base from V and 0 bases from J, with 7 bases between. As DNA, the CDR3 is TGCGCCAGCAGCTTGAACAGCATGAACACTGAAGCTTTCTTT. Its protein product is CASSLNSMNTEAFF.

The chain links TRBV7-9 to TRBJ1-5, with 8 bases matching TRBD1. With 0 bases clipped from V and 3 bases from J, the junction kept 4 bases outside the gene matches. CDR1 SEHNR and CDR2 FQNEAQ come from the germline V gene (reference sequence). The CDR3 totals 16 residues. Written as DNA, the CDR3 is TGTGCCAGCAGCTTAGCTACAGGGGGGAACAATCAGCCCCAGCATTTT. This gives the protein CASSLATGGNNQPQHF. Variable domain in full (rest from reference TRBV7-9 and TRBJ1-5): DTGVSQNPRHKITKRGQNVTFRCDPISEHNRLYWYRQTLGQGPEFLTYFQNEAQLEKSRLLSDRFSAERPKGSFSTLEIQRTEQGDSAMYLCASSLATGGNNQPQHFGDGTRLSIL.

V usage is TRBV19 and J usage is TRBJ1-5; D is perhaps TRBD1 (6 bases). Trimming removed 3 bases from V and 5 bases from J, with 11 bases in between. Germline values: CDR1 LNHDA, CDR2 SQIVND (reference sequence). This CDR3 has 14 residues. CDR3 DNA: TGTGCCAGTAGTATGCGGACAGCCGATCAGCCCCAGCATTTT. Amino acid sequence: CASSMRTADQPQHF.

The chain employs TRBV5-1 and TRBJ2-5; TRBD2 is a possible D gene (5 bases). V was shortened by 1 base and J by 5 bases, with 9 bases between the two germline ends. This CDR3 has 13 amino acids. The germline V gene encodes CDR1 SGHRS and CDR2 YFSETQ. CDR3 region: CASSLFGLETQYF. The CDR3 region has the DNA TGCGCCAGCAGCTTGTTCGGACTGGAGACCCAGTACTTC.

This clone appeared once. CDR3 DNA sequence: TGTGCCAGCAGCTCATACAGGGGAAACACCATATATTTT. It encodes CASSSYRGNTIYF. The chain is built from TRBV7-2 and TRBJ1-3, with a possible D match to TRBD1 (5 bases). This CDR3 is built from 13 residues. CDR1 and CDR2 from the germline V gene are SGHTA and FQGNSA. V was clipped by 4 bases and J by 4 bases, with 8 bases between them.

This chain links TRBV9 with TRBJ2-1; D not certain. Deletions cut 4 bases from V and 8 bases from J, with 13 bases between. The CDR3 is made up of 13 amino acids. Germline V lookup: CDR1 SGDLS, CDR2 YYNGEE. This chain's CDR3 is CASSSHSRDEQFF. The CDR3 DNA sequence: TGTGCCAGCAGCTCCCACTCGAGAGATGAGCAGTTCTTC.

The gene calls are TRBV27 and TRBJ1-5, with a weak D call TRBD1 (5 bases). This CDR3 has 14 amino acids. The ends were cut back, 5 bases at V and 2 bases at J, with 10 bases in the middle. CDR1 MNHEY and CDR2 SMNVEV come from the germline V gene (reference sequence). The CDR3 here is CASSQVQGNQPQHF. CDR3 coding DNA: TGTGCCAGCAGTCAAGTACAGGGCAATCAGCCCCAGCATTTT.

The V and J genes are TRBV7-3 and TRBJ1-2; 12 nucleotides line up with TRBD1. The V gene's germline CDR1 is SGHTA and CDR2 FQGTGA. This CDR3 spans 15 amino acids. The junction had 6 bases not matched to a gene; V was cut back by 2 bases and J by 8 bases. CDR3 residues: CASSLGDRGRGGYTF. The CDR3 DNA follows: TGTGCCAGCAGCTTAGGGGACAGGGGGCGAGGAGGCTACACCTTC.

This chain joins TRBV7-2 and TRBJ1-1; D is possibly TRBD1 (5 bases). Looked up from germline, CDR1 is SGHTA and CDR2 is FQGNSA. This CDR3 comprises 15 residues. The V end was cut by 5 bases, the J end by 1 base, with 14 bases between. The CDR3 DNA follows: TGTGCCAGCAGCCCCCGAGGACACTGGAACACTGAAGCTTTCTTT. Its protein product is CASSPRGHWNTEAFF. The complete variable domain, with remaining parts taken from reference TRBV7-2 and TRBJ1-1, reads GAGVSQSPSNKVTEKGKDVELRCDPISGHTALYWYRQSLGQGLEFLIYFQGNSAPDKSGLPSDRFSAERTGGSVSTLTIQRTQQEDSAVYLCASSPRGHWNTEAFFGQGTRLTVV.

The J gene is TRBJ2-3, the V gene TRBV4-3; a possible D gene is TRBD2 (6 bases). Germline CDR1 reads LGHNA; CDR2 reads YSLEER. The CDR3 consists of 15 residues. V was clipped by 4 bases and J by 1 base, with 12 bases between them. The CDR3 bases are TGCGCCAGCAGCCTTAATAGCGGCCGCACAGATACGCAGTATTTT. Its translation is CASSLNSGRTDTQYF.

The genes are TRBV5-6 and TRBJ2-7; tentatively, D is TRBD1 (6 bases). V was shortened by 1 base and J by 3 bases, with 14 bases between the two germline ends. There are 15 residues in the CDR3. The V gene's germline CDR1 is SGHDT and CDR2 YYEEEE. The CDR3 coding sequence is TGTGCCAGCAGCTTGTTCAGCCCCAGGGGCTACGAGCAGTACTTC. This gives the protein CASSLFSPRGYEQYF.

The chain has TRBV29-1 and TRBJ2-7; perhaps TRBD2 as D (6 bases). Per germline, CDR1 SQVTM and CDR2 ANQGSEA. V shed 4 bases and J shed 7 bases, with 23 bases lying between them. This CDR3 is built from 15 residues. CDR3 DNA: TGCAGCGTTGCTGGGGGTCGGGGACTTGCGGAGGAGCAGTACTTC. Protein sequence: CSVAGGRGLAEEQYF.

V usage is TRBV14 and J usage is TRBJ2-3; D is possibly TRBD1 (5 bases). V was cut by 3 bases and J by 6 bases, with 16 bases left in between. The CDR3 is 15 amino acids. CDR1 is SGHDN, CDR2 FVKESK, per germline. The chain's CDR3 is CASSQYSLGVDTQYF. CDR3 coding DNA: TGTGCCAGCAGCCAGTACTCCTTAGGGGTCGATACGCAGTATTTT.

This chain joins TRBV21-1 and TRBJ1-2. TRBV21-1 is reported as a pseudogene. The CDR3 spans 16 residues. CDR3 coding DNA: TGTGCCAGCAGCAAAAAGAGGACTTTACCCAACTATGGCTACACCTTC. Its protein is CASSKKRTLPNYGYTF.

The CDR3 sequence is CASSLIGQSYEQYF. In nucleotides, the CDR3 is TGTGCCAGCAGCTTAATTGGGCAGTCCTACGAGCAGTACTTC. The rearrangement links TRBV7-3 to TRBJ2-7; D gene ambiguous. V lost 1 base and J 1 base, leaving 8 bases between the germline ends. CDR3 length equals 14 residues. Germline V gives CDR1 SGHTA, CDR2 FQGTGA.

The rearrangement uses TRBV19 and TRBJ1-1; 7 bases match TRBD1. The CDR3 runs 14 residues. CDR1 is LNHDA and CDR2 is SQIVND in the germline V gene (reference sequence). Trimming took 9 bases from V and 1 from J; bases not matched to a gene: 8. CDR3 DNA sequence: TGTGCCAGCGAGGACAGGCCACGGAACACTGAAGCTTTCTTT. Encoded protein: CASEDRPRNTEAFF.

This sequence joins TRBV6-1 and TRBJ1-1, with TRBD1 as a possible D gene (6 bases). Germline V gene sequence: CDR1 MNHNS, CDR2 SASEGT. V was shortened by 1 base and J by 5 bases, with 20 bases between the two germline ends. The CDR3 length is 17 residues. CDR3 in amino acids: CASSEDRPDRKATEAFF. The CDR3 bases are TGTGCCAGCAGTGAAGATCGGCCGGACAGAAAGGCGACTGAAGCTTTCTTT.

The chain carries TRBV5-1 and TRBJ2-2; possibly TRBD1 for D (6 bases). From germline, CDR1 is SGHRS and CDR2 YFSETQ. V was cut by 2 bases and J by 1 base, with 12 bases left in between. CDR3 size: 16 residues. The CDR3 sequence: CASSFQGSLNTGELFF. The CDR3 nucleotides read TGCGCCAGCAGCTTCCAGGGGAGTTTGAACACCGGGGAGCTGTTTTTT.